Reported below is one TCR beta chain. Its cognate antigen is unknown. This PCR relied on a set of 60 Vbeta primers and 13 Jbeta primers. Here immunoSEQ multiplex PCR was the method, and the copy in TCRdb shows in-frame clones only, minus some. The data contain some 210,000 clones, 75% to 80% of them seen just once; the ten biggest clones take up approximately 2%. This record belongs to a study of cytomegalovirus exposure and HLA in healthy donors. About the research overall: Findings of an earlier analysis included roughly 120 million unique TCR beta sequences from roughly 190 million T cells.

Regarding the study as a whole: Prediction of most subjects' HLA-A and HLA-B alleles by TCR beta sequences was reportedly accurate.

Per germline, CDR1 MRHNA and CDR2 SNTAGT. The CDR3 runs 14 residues. The V end lost 4 bases, the J end lost 0 bases, and 8 bases lay between the germline ends. The sequence was obtained from a young woman in good health and CMV-seropositive. The sequenced sample consisted of PBMCs. V usage is TRBV6-4 and J usage is TRBJ2-3; D may be TRBD2 (5 bases). The CDR3: CASSARGSTDTQYF. CDR3 sequence (DNA): TGTGCCAGCAGTGCACGGGGAAGCACAGATACGCAGTATTTT.